A single sample is the source of the 8 T cell receptor beta chains below, sequenced in a study of neurological immune-mediated disorders. TCRdb itself ran the 5' RACE reads through MiXCR, one entry per CDR3 protein. The data show about 76,000 distinct CDR3 sequences, roughly 18% seen once. The sample was PBMCs. Receptors originate from a woman aged 40 to 50 in good health.

This clonotype was recorded many times. The chain joins TRBV5-1 to TRBJ1-1; D uncertain. The CDR3 length is 15 residues. Germline V CDR1 and CDR2: SGHRS, YFSETQ. Trimming cost V 5 bases and J 7 bases, with 21 bases left between them. DNA of the CDR3: TGCGCCAGCAGGAACATGCTTAGGTCGATTGGTGAAGCTTTCTTT. Translation gives CASRNMLRSIGEAFF.

This clonotype was seen many times. The chain is built from TRBV3-1 and TRBJ1-6, with D perhaps matching TRBD1 (5 bases). Trimming took off 1 base at V and 7 bases at J, with 14 bases between the two ends. The germline V gene has CDR1 LGHDT and CDR2 YNNKEL (reference sequence). The CDR3 contains 16 residues. CDR3 DNA sequence: TGTGCCAGCAGCCAAGGTGTACGCGGACACAATTCACCCCTCCACTTT. Amino acids: CASSQGVRGHNSPLHF.

This clonotype was detected many times. The chain employs TRBV12-3 or TRBV12-4 and TRBJ2-1, with D possibly being TRBD1 (5 bases). This CDR3 has 12 residues. Trimming cost V 6 bases and J 6 bases, with 9 bases left between them. The CDR3 DNA reads TGTGCCAGCAGGAGCCAGGGCAATGAGCAGTTCTTC. Its protein product is CASRSQGNEQFF.

The J gene is TRBJ1-2, the V gene TRBV6-5; D might be TRBD1 (6 bases). The germline CDR1 and CDR2 sequences are MNHEY and SVGAGI. The CDR3 consists of 13 residues. The CDR3 nucleotides are TGTGCGAGCGGGTCGACAGGACTGGATGGCTACACCTTC. This gives the protein CASGSTGLDGYTF.

In this sample, this clonotype turned up many times. V and J are TRBV4-3 and TRBJ2-5; TRBD1 aligns across 8 bases. In germline, CDR1 is LGHNA, CDR2 YSLEER. J was trimmed by 1 base and V by 0 bases; bases with no gene match: 16. This CDR3 contains 20 residues. The CDR3 region is CASSQEDPAIAGGSQETQYF. CDR3 DNA sequence: TGCGCCAGCAGCCAAGAAGACCCCGCCATTGCAGGGGGCTCCCAAGAGACCCAGTACTTC.

This clonotype occurred many times. The rearrangement links TRBV5-6 to TRBJ2-1; 11 bases align to TRBD2. J was trimmed by 10 bases and V by 0 bases; bases with no gene match: 18. The CDR3 runs to 19 residues. Per germline, CDR1 SGHDT and CDR2 YYEEEE. In nucleotides, the CDR3 is TGTGCCAGCAGCTTGGGACTTAGCGGGGGGGCCTGGGACGTCGGAGAGCAGTTCTTC. Protein sequence: CASSLGLSGGAWDVGEQFF.

The sample holds many counts of this clonotype. V gene TRBV10-3 combines with J gene TRBJ1-3; weak D call: TRBD1 (5 bases). V lost 7 bases to trimming and J lost 1 base, with 11 bases between them. CDR3 length equals 14 residues. Germline-derived CDR1 and CDR2 are ENHRY and SYGVKD. The CDR3 bases are TGTGCCATCACCGACAGTTCTTCTGGAAACACCATATATTTT. Translated, it gives CAITDSSSGNTIYF.

This clonotype was detected many times. V and J are TRBV7-7 and TRBJ1-1; possible D gene TRBD1, 5 bases. The CDR3 runs 13 residues. With 5 bases removed from V and 4 bases from J, the gap between germline ends came to 11 bases. Germline-derived CDR1 and CDR2 are SSHAT and FNYEAQ (reference sequence). The CDR3 coding sequence is TGTGCCAGCAGCCCAGGGTTCTCCACTGAAGCTTTCTTT. It specifies CASSPGFSTEAFF.